The 17 T cell receptor beta chains given below trace back to one sample, sequenced in a study of T-cell memory formation after mild COVID-19. Each CDR3 protein is one row after TCRdb ran MiXCR on the 5' RACE reads. The sample holds roughly 62,000 distinct CDR3 sequences, 9.3% seen once. Input material: PBMCs or a T cell subset sorted from them (not recorded which). These receptors were taken from a man aged 18 to 30 who had mild COVID-19 (a few samples of this study predate the infection). Cell type and time point are not known.

This clonotype was recorded at least ten times. The V call is TRBV5-1, the J call TRBJ2-7; D might be TRBD1 (5 bases). Trimming took off 5 bases at V and 2 bases at J, with 14 bases between the two ends. Germline lookup yields CDR1 SGHRS and CDR2 YFSETQ. The CDR3 runs 14 residues. CDR3 amino acids: CASRHPPTAYEQYF. CDR3 sequence (DNA): TGCGCCAGCAGACACCCGCCGACAGCCTACGAGCAGTACTTC.

This clonotype was counted a few times. The chain has TRBV24-1 and TRBJ2-1; 8 bases are shared with TRBD2. This CDR3 contains 13 residues. Looked up from germline, CDR1 is KGHDR and CDR2 is SFDVKD. With V trimmed by 4 bases and J by 11 bases, 6 bases remained unmatched. DNA of the CDR3: TGTGCCACCAGTGACCCCGGGGGGGCTAAGCAGTTCTTC. Translated: CATSDPGGAKQFF.

A few counts support this clonotype. The V and J genes are TRBV29-1 and TRBJ1-5, with TRBD1 identical over 9 bases. In germline, CDR1 is SQVTM, CDR2 ANQGSEA. J lost 3 bases, V lost 4 bases, and 1 base had no gene match. The CDR3 consists of 13 residues. The CDR3 here is CSVGDRVNQPQHF. In DNA form, the CDR3 reads TGCAGCGTTGGGGACAGGGTCAATCAGCCCCAGCATTTT. Full variable domain (outside the CDR3, taken from reference TRBV29-1 and TRBJ1-5): SAVISQKPSRDICQRGTSLTIQCQVDSQVTMMFWYRQQPGQSLTLIATANQGSEATYESGFVIDKFPISRPNLTFSTLTVSNMSPEDSSIYLCSVGDRVNQPQHFGDGTRLSIL.

This clonotype was counted ten times or more. This chain joins TRBV7-2 and TRBJ2-5, with 8 bases that match TRBD2. CDR3 length: 18 amino acids. V lost 1 base to trimming and J lost 4 bases; unmatched junction nucleotides: 14. Germline CDR1 reads SGHTA; CDR2 reads FQGNSA. CDR3 region: CASSLVVSISAGGETQYF. The CDR3 nucleotides are TGTGCCAGCAGCTTAGTTGTTTCAATCAGCGCGGGGGGAGAGACCCAGTACTTC.

This clonotype was seen a handful of times. Written as DNA, the CDR3 is TGTGCCAGCAGCTTTTTCAGGGGGTTGTATGAGCAGTTCTTC. Translated: CASSFFRGLYEQFF. V gene TRBV7-9 combines with J gene TRBJ2-1; TRBD1 matches 7 bases. CDR3 length equals 14 residues. Trimming at V came to 3 bases and at J to 8 bases, leaving 7 bases not matched to a gene. CDR1 and CDR2 from the germline V gene are SEHNR and FQNEAQ (reference sequence).

The chain has TRBV4-1 and TRBJ2-5, with TRBD2 matching over 13 bases. The ends lost 3 bases at V and 2 bases at J; junction bases unmatched: 3. Germline lookup yields CDR1 MGHRA and CDR2 YSYEKL. The length of the CDR3 is 16 residues. CDR3 sequence reads: CASSQTSGGTQETQYF. CDR3 DNA sequence: TGCGCCAGCAGCCAGACTAGCGGGGGGACTCAAGAGACCCAGTACTTC.

At least ten counts were recorded for this clonotype. The V call is TRBV20-1, the J call TRBJ2-7; 15 bases are shared with TRBD2. Germline V lookup: CDR1 DFQATT, CDR2 SNEGSKA (reference sequence). V was pared by 3 bases and J by 4 bases, with 7 bases of the junction left unmatched. This CDR3 is built from 16 residues. CDR3 region: CSASPGLAGGFYEQYV. CDR3 nucleotide sequence: TGCAGTGCTAGCCCGGGACTAGCGGGGGGTTTTTACGAGCAGTACGTC.

The V gene is TRBV5-1, the J gene TRBJ2-1, with 8 bases identical to TRBD2. V was clipped by 4 bases and J by 0 bases; unmatched bases: 9. Germline loops: CDR1 SGHRS, CDR2 YFSETQ. The CDR3 sequence is 17 residues long. CDR3 sequence (DNA): TGCGCCAGCAGCCCGGGGGGGACTCTGAGCTCCTACAATGAGCAGTTCTTC. Translating gives CASSPGGTLSSYNEQFF.

This clonotype was seen many times. The chain couples TRBV12-3 or TRBV12-4 to TRBJ1-1; D is unclear. The germline V and J ends were trimmed by 1 base and 5 bases, with 5 bases remaining between them. The CDR3 totals 12 residues. CDR3 sequence reads: CASSLGRTEAFF. The CDR3 nucleotides are TGTGCCAGCAGTTTAGGCAGAACTGAAGCTTTCTTT.

This clonotype was counted ten times or more. The gene calls are TRBV11-2 and TRBJ2-5; D could derive from TRBD1 or TRBD2 (6 bases each). Looked up from germline, CDR1 is SGHAT and CDR2 is FQNNGV. The CDR3 sequence is 17 residues long. The V end lost 5 bases, the J end lost 5 bases, and 24 bases lay between the germline ends. The CDR3 DNA is TGTGCCAGCAGCAAAAAAACCGGGACGGGGGCGACGGAGACCCAGTACTTC. It codes for CASSKKTGTGATETQYF.

This clonotype was picked up many times. A junction boundary mismatches the germline segment, possibly from a read error. The V call is TRBV12-3 or TRBV12-4, the J call TRBJ2-3; perhaps TRBD1 as D (5 bases). The CDR3 is 16 residues long. The CDR3, as DNA: TGTGCCAGCAGCTTAGACAGTCGCCTTAGCACAGATACGCAGTATTTT. It encodes CASSLDSRLSTDTQYF.

This clonotype was recorded a few times. The chain links TRBV5-1 to TRBJ2-6; D call uncertain. This CDR3 has 16 residues. Germline V gene lookup returns CDR1 SGHRS and CDR2 YFSETQ. V lost 3 bases and J lost 0, with 10 bases in between. The CDR3 region is CASSSDAVSGANVLTF. CDR3 bases: TGCGCCAGCAGCTCCGACGCGGTCTCTGGGGCCAACGTCCTGACTTTC.

The chain has TRBV7-2 and TRBJ1-2; D possibly corresponds to TRBD1 (6 bases). V was clipped by 9 bases and J by 8 bases, with 16 bases between them. The germline gives CDR1 SGHTA, CDR2 FQGNSA. The CDR3 totals 12 residues. The CDR3 coding sequence is TGTGCCAGTCGGAGGGGGGACGGGGGCTACACCTTC. The encoded protein is CASRRGDGGYTF.

The chain carries TRBV5-1 and TRBJ2-3, with a possible D match to TRBD1 (5 bases). There are 15 residues in the CDR3. The germline CDR1 and CDR2 sequences are SGHRS and YFSETQ. With 0 bases removed from V and 4 bases from J, the gap between germline ends came to 12 bases. Here the CDR3 DNA reads TGCGCCAGCAGCTTGGAAGGGGATGGCGCAGATACGCAGTATTTT. It specifies CASSLEGDGADTQYF.

The V and J genes are TRBV5-6 and TRBJ1-1; the match to TRBD1 covers 7 bases. This CDR3 comprises 13 residues. The trim removed 4 bases at V and 4 bases at J, leaving 4 bases unmatched. From germline, CDR1 is SGHDT and CDR2 YYEEEE. The CDR3 spells CASSIRGSTEAFF. CDR3 nucleotide sequence: TGTGCCAGCAGCATCAGGGGGAGCACTGAAGCTTTCTTT.

This clonotype was observed many times. The V and J genes are TRBV29-1 and TRBJ2-3; TRBD2 matches at 8 bases. Germline V CDR1 and CDR2: SQVTM, ANQGSEA. V shed 4 bases and J 5 bases; nucleotides not matched to a gene: 11. This CDR3 contains 15 residues. CDR3 sequence: CSVAGGGQGIDTQYF. CDR3 sequence (DNA): TGCAGCGTTGCCGGGGGGGGCCAGGGTATAGATACGCAGTATTTT.

The chain couples TRBV5-5 to TRBJ2-5; 7 positions agree with TRBD2. This CDR3 region has 14 residues. Germline assignment: CDR1 SGHKS and CDR2 YYEKEE (reference sequence). The junction had 6 bases not matched to a gene; V was cut back by 2 bases and J by 5 bases. CDR3 region: CASSFSGGEETQYF. CDR3 nucleotide sequence: TGTGCCAGCAGCTTTTCTGGGGGGGAGGAGACCCAGTACTTC.